This TCR beta chain was identified in a study of siplizumab effects on memory and regulatory T cells. Per sample, approximately 10^5 TCR templates underwent assay. Only in-frame clones appear in the TCRdb table, and some are missing; sequencing was by immunoSEQ multiplex PCR. Here the sample spans some 52,000 clones, about 97% being singletons. Only one count was recorded for this clone. Its antigen is unidentified. Where a few donor pairs were concerned, the unstimulated naive, memory, effector memory and TEMRA subsets underwent sequencing. Notes on the study in general: Unstimulated subsets were the mapping target of only a minor fraction of alloreactive clones. The mean Treg-derived percentage of mappable alloreactive CD4+ clones was about 70% with siplizumab compared with 25% to 30% in controls.

The V segment lost 3 bases and the J segment 3 bases; nucleotides outside the gene matches: 2. Germline CDR1 and CDR2: SGHRS and YFSETQ. The CDR3 spans 14 residues. Material for sequencing was naive CD4+ T cells sorted from blood. The clonotype was recovered from a human donor in good health. The chain couples TRBV5-1 to TRBJ2-3; 9 positions agree with TRBD1. The CDR3 loop is CASSSGQGTDTQYF. As DNA, the CDR3 is TGCGCCAGCAGCTCAGGACAGGGGACAGATACGCAGTATTTT.